This TCR beta chain is from a study of cytomegalovirus exposure and HLA in healthy donors. This clone was picked up a small number of times. Its antigen is undetermined. The PCR used 60 Vbeta and 13 Jbeta primers. Sequencing used immunoSEQ multiplex PCR; TCRdb keeps in-frame clones, though not all of them. Of about 140,000 clones listed, approximately 64% are singletons. Study-wide results and caveats: Later analysis found that TCR beta chains associated with HLA were more clonally expanded than other, equally common chains. In a later analysis, the majority of CMV-associated beta chains seemingly showed HLA restriction.

The junction had 4 bases not matched to a gene; V was cut back by 4 bases and J by 2 bases. The CDR3 runs 16 residues. CDR1 is SGHRS and CDR2 is YFSETQ in the germline V gene. The donors (healthy individuals) were bone marrow donors. In nominal health when sampled, donors likely had unrecorded immune exposures nonetheless. The TCR was taken from a woman aged 40 to 50 in good health and CMV-seronegative. V gene TRBV5-1 combines with J gene TRBJ2-1; 12 nucleotides match TRBD1. Sequenced input: PBMCs. CDR3 amino acids: CASSKGTGGPYNEQFF. CDR3 nucleotides: TGCGCCAGCAGCAAAGGGACAGGGGGCCCCTACAATGAGCAGTTCTTC.